Reported below is one TCR beta chain. What it binds is not known. This entry comes from a study of T-cell reconstitution after alpha-beta-depleted transplantation in children. Unique molecular identifiers were incorporated during preparation of the TCRbeta library. TCRdb reprocessed the PCR reads via MiXCR and lists one record per CDR3 protein. The profile shows fewer than 1 million distinct CDR3 sequences, roughly 15% of them singletons. Study-wide findings and caveats: About two months after transplant, alpha-beta T cells reportedly came from several hundred expanded graft clones. Newly produced T cells mostly provided counts and TCRbeta diversity after one year, as hyperexpanded clones declined.

In germline, CDR1 is SGDLS, CDR2 YYNGEE. V shed 0 bases and J 2 bases; nucleotides not matched to a gene: 8. This CDR3 is built from 17 residues. The sample was PBMCs, mostly from graft donor cells, taken 360 days after TCRalphabeta/CD19-depleted stem cell transplant. This TCR was recovered from a male patient younger than 18 who had a stem cell transplant for acute lymphoblastic leukemia, so the T cells may come from the graft donor. The gene calls are TRBV9 and TRBJ1-5, with 7 bases identical to TRBD1. CDR3 residues: CASSVGRGGLRNQPQHF. DNA of the CDR3: TGTGCCAGCAGCGTAGGTAGAGGGGGCTTGCGCAATCAGCCCCAGCATTTT.